These 28 T cell receptor beta chains share one sample of origin, sequenced in a study of blood T cells in healthy people across ages. Primed by a sample-barcoded 5' primer and a J-beta primer mix, a second PCR proceeded for about 7 to 11 cycles. TCRdb reanalysed the 5' RACE reads using MiXCR and keeps one entry per CDR3 protein. The data contain approximately 670,000 distinct CDR3 sequences, roughly 41% of them seen just once; the ten biggest clones take up about 30%. Input material: blood. The receptors were sampled from a man of 80 years or more in good health.

This clonotype was picked up many times. The V gene is TRBV27, the J gene TRBJ1-1, with 7 nucleotides matching TRBD1. V was clipped by 7 bases and J by 4 bases; unmatched bases: 12. Germline CDR1 MNHEY, CDR2 SMNVEV (reference sequence). The CDR3 contains 15 residues. CDR3 region: CASMSTGRLGTEAFF. The CDR3 DNA reads TGTGCCAGCATGTCGACAGGGAGATTGGGCACTGAAGCTTTCTTT.

This clonotype turned up a few times. V usage is TRBV9 and J usage is TRBJ2-7, with D possibly matching TRBD2 (6 bases). The germline V gene has CDR1 SGDLS and CDR2 YYNGEE. Trimming took off 0 bases at V and 2 bases at J, with 18 bases between the two ends. There are 17 residues in the CDR3. This CDR3 reads CASSVVAGRPPTYEQYF. The DNA for the CDR3 is TGTGCCAGCAGCGTAGTTGCGGGGAGGCCCCCAACCTACGAGCAGTACTTC.

V is TRBV27 and J is TRBJ1-2; 10 nucleotides agree with TRBD1. The CDR3 is made up of 13 amino acids. Germline V gives CDR1 MNHEY, CDR2 SMNVEV (reference sequence). Trimming took 5 bases from V and 8 from J; bases not matched to a gene: 5. CDR3 bases: TGTGCCAGCAGTCACGGGACAGGGGTAGGCTACACCTTC. Its translation is CASSHGTGVGYTF.

This clonotype was recorded a few times. This sequence joins TRBV20-1 and TRBJ1-5; D is unclear. Between the trimmed V and J ends, which lost 6 bases and 7 bases, there was a span of 13 bases. This CDR3 has 12 residues. CDR1 and CDR2 (germline): DFQATT, SNEGSKA (reference sequence). The CDR3 is CSADGGRQPQHF. CDR3 in DNA: TGCAGTGCGGACGGAGGGCGCCAGCCCCAGCATTTT.

The chain links TRBV10-3 to TRBJ1-6; D may be TRBD1 (6 bases). The V gene lost 7 bases and the J gene lost 9 bases, with 13 bases spanning the gap. Germline CDR1 reads ENHRY; CDR2 reads SYGVKD. The CDR3 consists of 13 residues. CDR3 amino acids: CAIKNLQGSPLHF. The CDR3 region has the DNA TGTGCCATCAAGAACTTACAGGGTTCACCCCTCCACTTT.

In its sample, this clonotype was seen a few times. V is TRBV11-2 and J is TRBJ2-5; D may be TRBD2 (6 bases). V gave up 2 bases and J gave up 5 bases, with 15 bases separating them. The CDR3 has 15 residues. CDR1 is SGHAT, CDR2 FQNNGV, per germline. This chain's CDR3 is CASSLLGTPEETQYF. As DNA, the CDR3 is TGTGCCAGCAGCTTATTAGGGACTCCTGAGGAGACCCAGTACTTC.

The gene calls are TRBV27 and TRBJ2-7; 7 bases are a match to TRBD2. The CDR3 is 14 amino acids. In germline, CDR1 is MNHEY, CDR2 SMNVEV (reference sequence). Trimming removed 2 bases from V and 2 bases from J; junction bases left unmatched: 3. The CDR3 sequence is CASSLVGTTYEQYF. CDR3 nucleotide sequence: TGTGCCAGCAGTTTAGTGGGGACTACCTACGAGCAGTACTTC.

This clonotype was seen more than once but under ten times. The chain combines TRBV9 with TRBJ2-1; tentative D call: TRBD1 (6 bases). The J call may not be correct, given that the DNA end is closer to TRBJ2-7. The CDR3 runs 14 residues. The germline V gene encodes CDR1 SGDLS and CDR2 YYNGEE. CDR3 in amino acids: CASSVEDRYNEQYF. CDR3 DNA sequence: TGTGCCAGCAGCGTTGAAGACAGGTACAATGAGCAGTACTTC.

This clonotype was picked up many times. The chain joins TRBV4-1 to TRBJ2-5, with TRBD2 matching 8 bases. Trimming at V came to 4 bases and at J to 5 bases, leaving 6 bases not matched to a gene. The CDR3 runs to 14 residues. CDR1 and CDR2 from the germline V gene are MGHRA and YSYEKL. CDR3 loop: CASSRTGLAETQYF. The CDR3 DNA follows: TGCGCCAGCAGCCGTACAGGACTAGCCGAGACCCAGTACTTC.

J is TRBJ1-6 and V is TRBV30; the D gene is possibly TRBD1 (5 bases). The CDR3 is 13 amino acids. Per germline, CDR1 GTSNPN and CDR2 SVGIG (reference sequence). The V end lost 3 bases, the J end lost 4 bases, and 7 bases lay between the germline ends. As DNA, the CDR3 is TGTGCCTGGAGAGGGGCGTATAATTCACCCCTCCACTTT. Its translation: CAWRGAYNSPLHF.

This chain joins TRBV4-3 and TRBJ1-5; D is unresolved. The CDR3 covers 18 residues. Germline CDR1 is LGHNA and CDR2 is YSLEER. Trimming cost V 1 base and J 7 bases, with 23 bases left between them. The CDR3 region has the DNA TGCGCCAGCAGCCAAGTGTGGTCAGGTTTCGGATCGGACCAGCCCCAGCATTTT. Protein sequence: CASSQVWSGFGSDQPQHF.

The chain carries TRBV7-9 and TRBJ1-1; D remains ambiguous. This CDR3 has 13 amino acids. The V end was cut by 6 bases, the J end by 4 bases, with 12 bases between. The germline V gene encodes CDR1 SEHNR and CDR2 FQNEAQ (reference sequence). CDR3 sequence (DNA): TGTGCCAGCAGTCAAGTTGGAGTCACTGAAGCTTTCTTT. Amino acids: CASSQVGVTEAFF.

This clonotype was counted once. The junction departs from germline at one end; a sequencing error may be responsible. This chain joins TRBV20-1 and TRBJ2-2; TRBD2 matches at 10 bases. The CDR3 extends over 15 amino acids. Germline V gives CDR1 DFQATT, CDR2 SNEGSKA (reference sequence). The CDR3 DNA reads TGCAATGCTGGCGGACTAGCGGACAACACCGGGGAGCTGTTTTTT. It encodes CNAGGLADNTGELFF.

About this clonotype itself: A read error is likely, as this CDR3 ends without the conserved phenylalanine or tryptophan. The rearrangement uses TRBV28 and TRBJ2-5; 8 bases fit TRBD2. The CDR3 is 14 residues long. The V and J ends lost 8 bases and 6 bases, in that order; junction bases with no gene match: 11. Germline CDR1 reads MDHEN; CDR2 reads SYDVKM. The CDR3 DNA reads as TGTGCCAGCCGAACCGCGGGGGGCAAACAGACCCAGTACTAC. Translated, it gives CASRTAGGKQTQYY.

This chain joins TRBV29-1 and TRBJ2-1, with D unresolved. The V end was cut by 6 bases, the J end by 4 bases, with 7 bases between. This CDR3 contains 11 residues. CDR1 and CDR2 from the germline V gene are SQVTM and ANQGSEA. Here the CDR3 DNA reads TGCAGCGTAACGGCATACAATGAGCAGTTCTTC. This encodes CSVTAYNEQFF.

The chain has TRBV7-6 and TRBJ1-5; D is undetermined. The CDR3 runs 15 residues. Per germline, CDR1 SGHVS and CDR2 FNYEAQ. The V gene lost 1 base and the J gene lost 4 bases, with 11 bases spanning the gap. The CDR3 DNA reads as TGTGCCAGCAGCTTAGATAGGGCGAGGAATCAGCCCCAGCATTTT. Protein sequence: CASSLDRARNQPQHF.

A remark on this clonotype: A read error may explain this, as a much larger clone is one base away. The J gene is TRBJ2-3, the V gene TRBV4-3; D gene unclear. The V gene's germline CDR1 is LGHNA and CDR2 YSLEER. V lost 5 bases and J 0 bases, leaving 12 bases between the germline ends. The length of the CDR3 is 15 residues. The CDR3 sequence: CASSFTAASTDTQYF. DNA of the CDR3: TGCGCCAGCAGCTTTACGGCAGCCAGCACAGATACGCAGTATTTT.

Points on this clonotype: The germline gene is not matched at one end of the junction; a read error may be the cause. V usage is TRBV29-1 and J usage is TRBJ2-1, with 7 bases lining up with TRBD2. CDR1 is SQVTM and CDR2 is ANQGSEA in the germline V gene. CDR3 size: 13 residues. The CDR3 region is CSVDGGKRGERFF. The CDR3 bases are TGCAGCGTTGATGGCGGGAAGCGGGGTGAGCGGTTCTTC.

J is TRBJ2-1 and V is TRBV4-2, with unresolved D. The CDR3 is made up of 14 amino acids. Germline assignment: CDR1 LGHNA and CDR2 YNFKEQ. Trimming took 4 bases from V and 0 from J, leaving 7 bases between them. CDR3 residues: CASSPDGSYNEQFF. DNA of the CDR3: TGTGCCAGCAGCCCGGACGGCTCCTACAATGAGCAGTTCTTC.

This clonotype appeared a single time. The rearrangement uses TRBV6-5 and TRBJ2-4; 13 positions agree with TRBD2. The J call may be wrong; the DNA end is better matched by TRBJ2-5. CDR1 is MNHEY and CDR2 is SVGAGI in the germline V gene. The CDR3 loop spans 16 amino acids. Here the CDR3 DNA reads TGTGCCAGCAGTCTGGGACTAGCGGGGAGAGCGGAGACCCAGTACTTC. Amino acids: CASSLGLAGRAETQYF.

The V call is TRBV24-1, the J call TRBJ2-5; the match to TRBD1 covers 7 bases. The CDR3 extends over 16 amino acids. The trim removed 1 base at V and 1 base at J, leaving 5 bases unmatched. Germline CDR1 is KGHDR and CDR2 is SFDVKD. For the CDR3, the DNA is TGTGCCACCAGTGATTTTACCAGGACAGGCCAAGAGACCCAGTACTTC. Its translation: CATSDFTRTGQETQYF.

This clonotype was seen a handful of times. This chain connects TRBV2 to TRBJ2-4, with TRBD1 matching 8 bases. The tail of the sequence fits TRBJ2-7 better, so the J call may be wrong. CDR1 SNHLY and CDR2 FYNNEI come from the germline V gene. The CDR3 runs to 14 residues. Here the CDR3 DNA reads TGTGCCAGCAGGAGCAGGGGGCATTCCTACGAGCAGTACTTC. It yields the protein CASRSRGHSYEQYF.

In this sample, this clonotype turned up a few times. The CDR3 reads CASSSGRTTGPEDEQYF. CDR3 sequence (DNA): TGTGCCAGCAGTAGCGGACGTACTACCGGGCCCGAGGACGAGCAGTACTTC. V usage is TRBV12-3 or TRBV12-4 and J usage is TRBJ2-7; tentative D call: TRBD2 (5 bases). The length of the CDR3 is 17 residues. Trimming stripped 5 bases from V and 5 bases from J, with 25 bases between.

This clonotype appeared once. The chain employs TRBV6-2 or TRBV6-3 and TRBJ2-3, with 7 nucleotides matching TRBD2. Germline CDR1 MNHEY, CDR2 SVGEGT. With V trimmed by 5 bases and J by 9 bases, 8 bases remained unmatched. The CDR3 loop spans 13 amino acids. The CDR3, as DNA: TGTGCCAGCAGTGACGTGGGGGGGATAACGCAGTATTTT. Translated: CASSDVGGITQYF.

The chain has TRBV2 and TRBJ1-1, with D hard to call. This CDR3 region has 12 residues. V lost 1 base, J lost 11 bases, and 11 bases lay in between. Germline CDR1 and CDR2: SNHLY and FYNNEI. CDR3 sequence: CASSEDAGNAFF. Written as DNA, the CDR3 is TGTGCCAGCAGTGAAGACGCGGGGAACGCTTTCTTT.

The sample holds a few counts of this clonotype. The CDR3 sequence: CASSRSGTPNYGYTF. In DNA, the CDR3 is TGTGCCAGCAGCCGATCCGGGACACCCAACTATGGCTACACCTTC. The chain recombines TRBV6-5 with TRBJ1-2, with D possibly being TRBD1 (6 bases). CDR1 and CDR2 (germline): MNHEY, SVGAGI. This CDR3 has 15 residues. Trimming took 6 bases from V and 2 from J, leaving 16 bases between them.

Comment on this clonotype: A much larger clone differs by one base, so this may be a read error. The V gene is TRBV6-5, the J gene TRBJ2-2; TRBD1 matches 7 bases. Germline CDR1 MNHEY, CDR2 SVGAGI. The CDR3 sequence is 15 residues long. The trim removed 7 bases at V and 1 base at J, leaving 6 bases unmatched. The chain's CDR3 is CASTIGTVNTGELFF. The DNA for the CDR3 is TGTGCCAGCACAATTGGGACAGTGAACACCGGGGAGCTGTTTTTT.

As for this clonotype: One end of the junction is discordant with germline, which a read error may explain. The gene calls are TRBV20-1 and TRBJ1-2; D gene unclear. The CDR3 loop spans 17 amino acids. The germline gives CDR1 DFQATT, CDR2 SNEGSKA (reference sequence). The CDR3 spells CSTREVGRNQANYGYTF. The DNA of the CDR3 is TGCAGTACTAGAGAGGTTGGCAGAAACCAAGCTAACTATGGCTACACCTTC.